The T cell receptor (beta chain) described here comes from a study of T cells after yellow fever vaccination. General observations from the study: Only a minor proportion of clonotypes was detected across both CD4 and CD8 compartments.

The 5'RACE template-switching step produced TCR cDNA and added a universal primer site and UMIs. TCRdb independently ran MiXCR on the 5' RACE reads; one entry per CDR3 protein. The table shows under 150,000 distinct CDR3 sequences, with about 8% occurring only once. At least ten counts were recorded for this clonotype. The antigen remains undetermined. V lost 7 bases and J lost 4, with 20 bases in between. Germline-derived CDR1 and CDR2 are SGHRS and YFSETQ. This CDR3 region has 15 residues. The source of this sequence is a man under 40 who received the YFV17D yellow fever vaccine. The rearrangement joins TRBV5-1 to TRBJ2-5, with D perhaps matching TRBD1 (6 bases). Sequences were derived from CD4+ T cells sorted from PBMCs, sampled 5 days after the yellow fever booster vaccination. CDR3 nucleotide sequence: TGCGCCAGCGGCAAATCAGGGGTGGAAGGAGAGACCCAGTACTTC. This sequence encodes CASGKSGVEGETQYF. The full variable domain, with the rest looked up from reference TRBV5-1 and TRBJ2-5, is KAGVTQTPRYLIKTRGQQVTLSCSPISGHRSVSWYQQTPGQGLQFLFEYFSETQRNKGNFPGRFSGRQFSNSRSEMNVSTLELGDSALYLCASGKSGVEGETQYFGPGTRLLVL.